This is a list of T cell receptor beta chains from one sample in a study of beta chain features in type 1 diabetes. TCRdb keeps only in-frame clones here, not all; method: immunoSEQ multiplex PCR. Altogether some 270,000 clones are present, 7.5% to 9.5% being singletons, with the ten largest covering about 0.93%. Sequencing used central memory CD4+ T cells from blood. Every receptor here comes from a woman between 18 and 30 years old in good health. Both conserved end residues are part of each CDR3. D genes are given only for firm matches. Only part of the rows carry a size: once, few, many, or a class if the clone is expanded.

J gene,clone size,D gene,V gene,CDR3 DNA,CDR3 protein
TRBJ2-3,-,TRBD2,TRBV7-3,TGTGCCAGCAGCCCCGTCCCCCTAGCGGGGGGAGGCACAGATACGCAGTATTTT,CASSPVPLAGGGTDTQYF
TRBJ1-1,-,-,TRBV7-7,TGTGCTAGCAGCTTACAGGTGAACACTGAAGCTTTCTTT,CASSLQVNTEAFF
TRBJ1-2,-,TRBD1,TRBV7-3,TGTGCCAGCGCGGAGACCCAGGGGGCCTATGGCTACACCTTC,CASAETQGAYGYTF
TRBJ1-3,few,-,TRBV28,TGTGCCAGCACAGGAAACACCATATATTTT,CASTGNTIYF
TRBJ2-5,-,-,TRBV7-2,TGTGCCAGCAGATTCGGGACCATCCAAGAGACCCAGTACTTC,CASRFGTIQETQYF
TRBJ2-5,few,TRBD2,TRBV28,TGTGCCAGCCGGGAGGGTCAAGAGACCCAGTACTTC,CASREGQETQYF
TRBJ1-2,many,TRBD1,TRBV18,TGTGCCAGCTCACCCAACATTGACAGGGACTATGGCTACACCTTC,CASSPNIDRDYGYTF
TRBJ1-4,-,-,TRBV5-1,TGCGCCAGCAGCTCGGGGGAGGCTAATGAAAAACTGTTTTTT,CASSSGEANEKLFF
TRBJ2-3,few,TRBD2,TRBV18,TGTGCCAGCCAAGGACTAGGAGGCACAGATACGCAGTATTTT,CASQGLGGTDTQYF
TRBJ2-3,many,-,TRBV7-2,TGTGCCAGCAGCACTTCCGGGGCTTCGTGGGCAGATACGCAGTATTTT,CASSTSGASWADTQYF
TRBJ1-6,few,-,TRBV6-1,TGTGCCAGCAGGGCTGAGACATACTCACCCCTCCACTTT,CASRAETYSPLHF
TRBJ2-7,-,-,TRBV14,TGTGCCAGCAGCCAAGATCCACATTTACGGGAGCAGTACTTC,CASSQDPHLREQYF
TRBJ2-5,-,TRBD2,TRBV5-4,TGTGCCAGCAGCTTGGCCGCAGCGGGAGGCCGAGAGGAGACCCAGTACTTC,CASSLAAAGGREETQYF
TRBJ1-5,few,-,TRBV7-9,TGTGCCAGCAGCTTAGAATCAAATCAGCCCCAGCATTTT,CASSLESNQPQHF
TRBJ2-5,-,-,TRBV19,TGTGCCAGTAGTCGAGAGACTCAAGAGACCCAGTACTTC,CASSRETQETQYF
TRBJ1-1,-,-,TRBV7-2,TGTGCCAGCAGCTCAGACGGGGGAGCCATGAACACTGAAGCTTTCTTT,CASSSDGGAMNTEAFF
TRBJ1-6,-,-,TRBV7-3,TGTGCCAGCAGCTTTACGGCCGGTTATAATTCACCCCTCCACTTT,CASSFTAGYNSPLHF
TRBJ2-7,few,-,TRBV9,TGTGCCAGCAGTCTCTACTTCGGCGAGCAGTACTTC,CASSLYFGEQYF
TRBJ1-1,few,-,TRBV7-2,TGTGCCAGCAGCTTGGACAAGAACACTGAAGCTTTCTTT,CASSLDKNTEAFF
TRBJ1-6,-,-,TRBV15,TGTGCCACCAGCAGAGATTTAAATTCACCCCTCCACTTT,CATSRDLNSPLHF
TRBJ1-1,few,TRBD1,TRBV18,TGTGCCAGCTCACAAGACAGGGCCACTGAAGCTTTCTTT,CASSQDRATEAFF
TRBJ2-7,-,-,TRBV5-1,TGCGCCAGCAGCTCAATCCCCGGGGTTTACGAGCAGTACTTC,CASSSIPGVYEQYF
TRBJ1-5,many,-,TRBV5-1,TGCGCCAGCAGCTCGGACTCCTCGGGGCAGCCCCAGCATTTT,CASSSDSSGQPQHF
TRBJ2-1,few,TRBD2,TRBV19,TGTGCCAGTAGTAAAACCGGGACTAGCGGCTACAATGAGCAGTTCTTC,CASSKTGTSGYNEQFF
TRBJ1-2,-,-,TRBV30,TGTGCCTGGAGTTCACAGACCGGACGAGCCAGTGGCTACACCTTC,CAWSSQTGRASGYTF
TRBJ2-3,few,-,TRBV18,TGTGCCAGCTCACCCTCACGCTCACGGGTGGCAGATACGCAGTATTTT,CASSPSRSRVADTQYF
TRBJ2-4,-,TRBD2,TRBV7-9,TGTGCCAGCAGCTTAAGTTTTCTAGCGGGGGGCGCCTACAAAAACATTCAGTACTTC,CASSLSFLAGGAYKNIQYF
TRBJ2-5,-,-,TRBV5-1,TGCGCCAGCAGTCGGGCAGGACAGAAAGAGACCCAGTACTTC,CASSRAGQKETQYF
TRBJ1-2,few,-,TRBV29-1,TGCAGCGTTGAAGTGGATACAGACACTAACTATGGCTACACCTTC,CSVEVDTDTNYGYTF
TRBJ1-4,few,-,TRBV7-9,TGTGCCAGCAGCTTAGCGCTGGCCGTTGGTGAAAAACTGTTTTTT,CASSLALAVGEKLFF
TRBJ2-1,-,TRBD2,TRBV10-3,TGTGCCATCAGTGAGTCGACTAGCGAGCTCAATGAGCAGTTCTTC,CAISESTSELNEQFF
TRBJ2-1,-,TRBD2,TRBV14,TGTGCCAGCAGCCGGGGTGGGAGGGCATATGAGCAGTTCTTC,CASSRGGRAYEQFF
TRBJ2-6,few,TRBD1,TRBV4-2,TGTGCCAGCAGCCTGGGACAGGAGAACTCTGGGGCCAACGTCCTGACTTTC,CASSLGQENSGANVLTF
TRBJ2-7,few,TRBD2,TRBV6-4,TGTGCCAGCAGTTACCTTAGCGGGGCTTCCTACGAGCAGTACTTC,CASSYLSGASYEQYF
TRBJ2-7,-,TRBD2,TRBV28,TGTGCCCCCCGGGGGGGAATAGCTTTTGGCGCCTCCTACGAGCAGTACTTC,CAPRGGIAFGASYEQYF
TRBJ2-7,-,-,TRBV27,TGTGCCAGCAGTCCCTCCCCTAAGGGTCGCCCCTACGAGCAGTACTTC,CASSPSPKGRPYEQYF
TRBJ1-6,-,-,TRBV28,TGTGCCAGCAGTTTAGTCCAGGATTCACCCCTCCACTTT,CASSLVQDSPLHF
TRBJ2-7,once,TRBD2,TRBV5-6,TGTGCCAGCAGCCTTAGCGGGAGGGGGGCCGAGCAGTACTTC,CASSLSGRGAEQYF
TRBJ1-1,-,-,TRBV7-8,TGTGCCAGCAGCTTATATGGGACCGCGAACACTGAAGCTTTCTTT,CASSLYGTANTEAFF
TRBJ1-2,-,-,TRBV18,TGTGCCAGCTCACGAGACCTAGGACAAGACTATGGCTACACCTTC,CASSRDLGQDYGYTF
TRBJ1-5,few,-,TRBV6-5,TGTGCCAGCAGCTTCCGACAGGGCAATCAGCCCCAGCATTTT,CASSFRQGNQPQHF
TRBJ2-3,few,-,TRBV9,TGTGCCAGCAGCCCTAGGGAGGGGGTAACAGATACGCAGTATTTT,CASSPREGVTDTQYF
TRBJ1-1,-,-,TRBV28,TGTGCCAGCACCCTCCTGTCAGGGAGGGCCACTGAAGCTTTCTTT,CASTLLSGRATEAFF
TRBJ2-2,-,-,TRBV5-1,TGCGCCTGCGGATGGGGGTTCAGGGCCGGGGAGCTGTTTTTT,CACGWGFRAGELFF